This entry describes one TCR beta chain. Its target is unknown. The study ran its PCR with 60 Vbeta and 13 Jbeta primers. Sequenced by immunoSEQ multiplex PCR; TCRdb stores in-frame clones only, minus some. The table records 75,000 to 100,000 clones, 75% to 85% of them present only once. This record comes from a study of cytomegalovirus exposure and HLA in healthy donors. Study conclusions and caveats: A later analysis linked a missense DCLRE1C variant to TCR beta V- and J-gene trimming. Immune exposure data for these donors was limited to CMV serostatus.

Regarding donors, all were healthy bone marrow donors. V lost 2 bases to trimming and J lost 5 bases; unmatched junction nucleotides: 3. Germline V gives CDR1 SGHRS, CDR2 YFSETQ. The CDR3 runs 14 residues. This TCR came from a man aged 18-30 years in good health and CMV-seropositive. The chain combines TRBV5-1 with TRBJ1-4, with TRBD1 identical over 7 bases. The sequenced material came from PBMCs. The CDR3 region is CASSLGGQNEKLFF. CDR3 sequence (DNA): TGCGCCAGCAGCTTAGGGGGCCAGAATGAAAAACTGTTTTTT.